This T cell receptor (beta chain) was recorded in a study of shared clonotypes between healthy human individuals (dated by TCRdb to the early 2020s). Regarding the research as a whole: Two women and a few men aged 18 to 49 years were included in the cohort. For each donor, CD4 naive and CD4 memory were each run on three plates, CD8 naive on two plates, and CD8 memory on one plate. To estimate repertoire size and how much clonotype sharing occurs between individuals, the study deeply sequenced the blood TCR repertoires of roughly 5 healthy adults. Different laboratories and diverse techniques were used to prepare libraries and sequence TCR repertoires, to increase sequencing depth and limit assay-specific biases. Each donor's leukapheresis produced roughly between roughly 0.85 and 9.5 billion PBMCs. The paper's findings and limits, for the study overall: Larger estimated clonotype richness was generally found for naive subsets than for memory subsets. Because the study included only a small number of donors, the genetic and exposure-history diversity represented was limited. Rarefaction of sorted-subset datasets indicated incomplete sequencing despite the large sequencing depth. Sampling was restricted to blood, and TCR repertoires in tissues likely differ from the TCR repertoires found in blood. Clonotypes shared by all four sorted-subset donors showed higher generation probabilities than non-shared clonotypes. Based on pairwise subsampling, the degree of clonotype sharing among donors was expected to be affected by sequencing depth. Across a handful of donors, about 5.2% of naive CD4, roughly 3.5% of naive CD8, about 2.3% of memory CD4, and approximately 0.42% of memory CD8 clonotypes were shared.

The donors were healthy, HIV-negative adults with no recently reported acute infections or vaccinations. All donors were Caucasian adults living in Nashville, Tennessee, USA. CD4+ T cells were enriched through magnetic negative selection, after which naive cells were positively selected on CD45RA and the remaining negative fraction served as the memory subset. Blood was obtained by leukapheresis, after which PBMCs were separated by Ficoll-Histopaque density gradient centrifugation and cryopreserved in liquid nitrogen vapor phase. Purity and quantity of every magnetically sorted T cell population were checked by analytical flow cytometry. Genomic DNA was isolated from every sorted fraction and measured by UV absorbance on a Nanodrop 2000c. Points on this clone: The antigen it recognizes is unknown. No base qualities exist here, and no much larger clone lies one base off it.

TCR CDR3 regions were amplified from genomic DNA by multiplex PCR using the deep immunoSEQ assay. Extracted genomic DNA from each cell subset was distributed evenly across all wells of several immunoSEQ 96-well plates, and each plate was treated as a replicate. For sorted subsets, each replicate PCR was loaded with approximately 190 ng genomic DNA, equivalent to 30,000 or so T cell genomes. The purified libraries were quantified using a Qubit 3.0 fluorometer, sized with a Bioanalyzer 2100, and then quantified again using the KAPA Library Quantification kit. Every immunoSEQ 96-well plate was sequenced on a separate single-read 150-cycle Illumina NextSeq 550 flow cell. Per the source publication's procedure: Because only junctional sequences without quality scores were contained in the immunoSEQ output, filtering matching that applied to full-length reads could not be performed. Sequences were annotated with PyIR, a Python wrapper for IgBLAST v1.9, and V/J genes and CDR3 were assigned using IMGT germline references. Any read was removed if the V/J assignment was weak (E-value above 1e-6), the CDR3 was missing, or the read contained stop codons, out-of-frame junctions, or ambiguous translated residues. V3J clonotypes were defined by identical inferred V gene, J gene, and CDR3 amino acid sequence. The percentage overlap between two repertoires was calculated by dividing the number of shared unique clonotypes by the size of the smaller repertoire. Repertoire richness was assessed with RTK rarefaction, the Chao1 estimator, and Recon v2.1 estimates of unobserved clonotypes. Generation probabilities were computed with OLGA for all TCRbeta clonotypes obtained by the gDNA method from a handful of donors. As stored in TCRdb, this immuneACCESS dataset retains in-frame rearrangements with V and J assigned. A fraction of the clones does not appear; measured against another copy, unresolved V genes explain less than half of the discrepancy, and the remainder lacks a known reason. The V and J calls and clone size are taken from that table; D and trimming were inferred from the DNA. This sample is represented by 2.3 million or so clones; more than 80% of them were singletons. The top ten clonotypes cover around 0.4% of the sample.

The junction shows trimming of 2 bases on V and 4 bases on J, plus 18 bases between the germline ends. There are 16 amino acids in the CDR3, from cysteine to phenylalanine inclusive. Of all the DNA, just the CDR3 is kept, 48 bases in frame from base 1. CDR1 and CDR2 are read off the germline V gene as MDHEN and SYDVKM. The sequenced material came from naive CD4+ T cells from PBMCs. The intended sense of this specimen's cell subset or site label: CD45RA+ positively selected. This sequence originates from a man aged 18-30 years in good health. Some clones in this sample may be carry-over from other donors' samples. Rearrangement joined TRBV28 to TRBJ2-7; a weak D assignment points to TRBD2 (5 bases agree). DNA sequence: TGTGCCAGCAGTTTAAGGGTGGGAGCCCACCCTTACGAGCAGTACTTC. Its coded protein is CASSLRVGAHPYEQYF.